This T cell receptor (beta chain) was captured in a study of shared clonotypes between healthy human individuals. Per germline, CDR1 MNHNS and CDR2 SASEGT. V gave up 6 bases and J gave up 2 bases; unmatched junction bases: 7. This CDR3 has 15 amino acids. Study-wide findings and caveats: It was observed that 5% to 6% of naive CD4 clonotypes were shared across a handful of donors.

The data were produced by immunoSEQ multiplex PCR, yet TCRdb's version contains in-frame clones alone and is incomplete. The table has roughly 1,000,000 clones, around 82% seen once. Details on this clone: Its antigen is currently unknown.

The rearrangement links TRBV6-1 to TRBJ1-1; 9 nucleotides agree with TRBD1. Sequencing input: memory CD4+ T cells from PBMCs. Subset specified: CD45RA-negative fraction. The clonotype was recovered from a man younger than 30 in good health. Some clones in this sample may be carry-over from other donors' samples. The CDR3 spells CASSAPGQGNTEAFF. The CDR3 DNA is TGTGCCAGCAGCGCCCCGGGACAGGGCAACACTGAAGCTTTCTTT.